This is a list of T cell receptor beta chains from one sample in a study of blood T cell repertoires in COVID-19. Generated by immunoSEQ multiplex PCR, the TCRdb table keeps only in-frame clones and is missing some. This sample yields some 27,000 clones, of which 68% are seen a single time; less than 20% belongs to the top ten. Sequencing used peripheral blood. The receptors derive from a human donor in a cohort sampled during active COVID-19. The CDR3 runs from the conserved cysteine through the conserved F or W. A D gene is named only where the DNA matches it firmly. Some rows mark clone size as missing; the rest say once, few, many or name a class of expanded clone.

>-|TRBJ2-5|TRBV5-4|few
TGTGCCAGCAGCTTGGAAGTGGGAGACACAGAGAGTGAGACCCAGTACTTC
CASSLEVGDTESETQYF
>-|TRBJ1-5|TRBV6-5|-
TGTGCCAGCACCCAACTAAATCAGCCCCAGCATTTT
CASTQLNQPQHF
>TRBD2|TRBJ2-5|TRBV19|few
TGTGCCAGTAGTATAGGGGCGGGGGGCCTCCAAGAGACCCAGTACTTC
CASSIGAGGLQETQYF
>-|TRBJ2-5|TRBV5-4|-
TGTGCCAGCAGCCCCAGGCCGCCAGGGATTCAAGAGACCCAGTACTTC
CASSPRPPGIQETQYF
>TRBD1|TRBJ1-1|TRBV7-9|-
TGTGCCAGCAGCCTCGGGACAGGGTGGGGGAACACTGAAGCTTTCTTT
CASSLGTGWGNTEAFF
>-|TRBJ2-7|TRBV13|-
TGTGCCAGCAGCTTACGACGGGACACCTACGAGCAGTACTTC
CASSLRRDTYEQYF
>-|TRBJ2-1|TRBV9|-
TGTGCCAGCAGCGCCCGACTAGGGAACTACAATGAGCAGTTCTTC
CASSARLGNYNEQFF
>TRBD1|TRBJ1-5|TRBV28|once
TGTGCCAGCAGTTCGACAGGGTCCAATCAGCCCCAGCATTTT
CASSSTGSNQPQHF
>-|TRBJ1-4|TRBV9|-
TGTGCCAGCAGCGTAGGAAACCCCTCGAGGAATGAAAAACTGTTTTTT
CASSVGNPSRNEKLFF
>TRBD1|TRBJ2-2|TRBV10-3|-
TGTGCCATCAGTGCCAGTTGGGGACAGGGGACCGGGGAGCTGTTTTTT
CAISASWGQGTGELFF
>-|TRBJ1-5|TRBV27|few
TGTGCCAGCAATTTAAAATCCCCAGGGCCTGGTCGGCCCCAGCATTTT
CASNLKSPGPGRPQHF
>TRBD1|TRBJ2-2|TRBV7-3|once
TGTGCCAGCAGCTTCGGGACAGGGGTTAACGGGGAGCTGTTTTTT
CASSFGTGVNGELFF
>-|TRBJ2-1|TRBV6-5|-
TGTGCCAGCAGGCAAGGGGCCGGGGAGCAGTTCTTC
CASRQGAGEQFF
>TRBD1|TRBJ1-4|TRBV7-9|-
TGTGCCAGCAGCCGGGACAGGGGGAAAAATGAAAAACTGTTTTTT
CASSRDRGKNEKLFF
>TRBD1|TRBJ2-7|TRBV12-3/TRBV12-4|-
TGTGCCAGCAGGGAAGGGACAGCTCGGCAGTACTTC
CASREGTARQYF
>TRBD1|TRBJ1-4|TRBV2|-
TGTGCCAGCAGTGGGACAGGGCGGCCTAATGAAAAACTGTTTTTT
CASSGTGRPNEKLFF
>-|TRBJ1-6|TRBV5-1|-
TGCGCCAGCAGCTTGGAGGGCAGGGGAACTTATAATTCACCCCTCCACTTT
CASSLEGRGTYNSPLHF
>-|TRBJ2-2|TRBV7-9|-
TGTGCCAGCAGCTTCTCCGGGTCCGGGGAGCTGTTTTTT
CASSFSGSGELFF
>-|TRBJ1-5|TRBV27|few
TGTGCCAGCAGCCCCAGCGGGGGGAACAATCAGCCCCAGCATTTT
CASSPSGGNNQPQHF
>TRBD2|TRBJ2-1|TRBV9|-
TGTGCCAGCAGCCCCTCTCTTCTAGCGGGGGGCGGTAATGAGCAGTTCTTC
CASSPSLLAGGGNEQFF
>TRBD1|TRBJ1-1|TRBV7-8|-
TGTGCCAGCAGCTTAAATCGACAGGGGAGGGCTGAAGCTTTCTTT
CASSLNRQGRAEAFF
>TRBD2|TRBJ2-7|TRBV2|-
TGTGCCAGCAGTCCTAGCGGGGGCCTTTACGAGCAGTACTTC
CASSPSGGLYEQYF
>-|TRBJ2-2|TRBV5-5|-
TGTGCCAGCAGACGGGACTACACCGGGGAGCTGTTTTTT
CASRRDYTGELFF
>TRBD1|TRBJ2-5|TRBV5-4|few
TGTGCCAGCAGCTCGCCGGGACAGAGACAAGAGACCCAGTACTTC
CASSSPGQRQETQYF
>TRBD2|TRBJ2-3|TRBV27|-
TGTGCCAGCAGTGTAAGACTAGCGGGGATCACAGATACGCAGTATTTT
CASSVRLAGITDTQYF
>TRBD1|TRBJ2-5|TRBV2|-
TGTGCCAGCAGTGACTGGGACAGGGGGGATGAGACCCAGTACTTC
CASSDWDRGDETQYF
>-|TRBJ2-7|TRBV19|-
TGTGCCAGTAGTATCTCCGGGGGACAGCAGTACTTC
CASSISGGQQYF
>TRBD1|TRBJ2-7|TRBV11-3|-
TGTGCCAGCAGGGCCGGGACAGGGAGTGTGGAGTACTTC
CASRAGTGSVEYF
>-|TRBJ1-2|TRBV24-1|few
TGTGCCACCAGTCTAGGAGGCTATGGCTACACCTTC
CATSLGGYGYTF